This TCR beta chain was obtained from a study of T cell repertoires in cytomegalovirus infection (dated by TCRdb to about 2019). Background on the whole study: The peptide stimulations were aimed at well-studied HLA-B-restricted epitopes as well as recently identified HLA-C-restricted CMV epitopes, whose presentation resists viral immunomodulation. Donor HLA type was relevant to the analysis, because carriage of CMV infection together with the matching HLA type was indicated by public TCR beta signatures.

This clonotype appeared a few times. The target of this receptor is not known. Per-base quality was not reported, and no clone a single base away is much larger than it. The sample's treatment or condition label, decoded: in vitro stimulation with specific CMV peptide epitopes to enrich CMV-specific T cells. The research as a whole found: In the ex vivo response, HLA-C-restricted CMV-specific TCR beta clonotypes were dominant, and in two of eight donors the single most frequent clonotype came from this HLA-C-restricted group. In both this cohort and an independent roughly 360-donor cohort, the cumulative frequency of public TCR beta family members distinguished carriers of CMV infection plus the relevant HLA type.

The germline V gene supplies CDR1 MDHEN and CDR2 SYDVKM. A distance of 9 bases separates the germline ends of V and J, which lose 3 bases and 3 bases respectively. From cysteine to phenylalanine, the CDR3 is 14 amino acids long. Just CDR3 DNA is preserved here, 42 bases in frame from base 1. Data came from an Illumina HiSeq 1500. TCRdb reworked the public reads: Q25 trimming with fastp, MiXCR clone assembly, productive beta chains retained. A single entry per CDR3 protein holds the most common genes and DNA from its merged rows. The sample yields some 920,000 distinct CDR3 sequences; roughly 31% were counted once. Around 15% of the sample rests with the top ten.

This specimen consisted of cultured CD8+ T cells from PBMCs, obtained from culture after CMV antigen stimulation. This sequence was found in a human donor in good health (CMV status not recorded). Some clones in this sample may be carry-over from other donors' samples. Recombination linked TRBV28 to TRBJ1-5; the D gene identity is not certain. The CDR3 here reads CASSFNQFNQPQHF. The DNA is as follows: TGTGCCAGCAGTTTCAATCAGTTCAATCAGCCCCAGCATTTT.